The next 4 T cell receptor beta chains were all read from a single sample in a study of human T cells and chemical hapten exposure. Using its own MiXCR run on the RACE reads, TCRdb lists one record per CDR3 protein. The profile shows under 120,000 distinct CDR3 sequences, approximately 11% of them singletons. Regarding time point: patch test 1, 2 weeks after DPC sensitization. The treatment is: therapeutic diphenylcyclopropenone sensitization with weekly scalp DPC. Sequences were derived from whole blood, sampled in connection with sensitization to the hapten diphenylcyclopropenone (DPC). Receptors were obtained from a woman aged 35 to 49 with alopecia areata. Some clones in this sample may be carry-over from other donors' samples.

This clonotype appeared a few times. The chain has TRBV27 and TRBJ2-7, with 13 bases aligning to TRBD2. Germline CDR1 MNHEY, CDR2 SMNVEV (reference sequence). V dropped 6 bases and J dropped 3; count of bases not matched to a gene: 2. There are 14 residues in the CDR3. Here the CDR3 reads CASRLAGGSYEQYF. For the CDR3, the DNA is TGTGCCAGCAGACTAGCGGGGGGGAGCTACGAGCAGTACTTC.

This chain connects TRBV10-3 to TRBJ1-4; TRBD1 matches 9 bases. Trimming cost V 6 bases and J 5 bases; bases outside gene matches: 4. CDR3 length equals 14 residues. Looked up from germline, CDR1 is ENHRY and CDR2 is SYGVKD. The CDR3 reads CAISRDRENEKLFF. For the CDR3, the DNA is TGTGCCATCAGCCGGGACAGGGAGAATGAAAAACTGTTTTTT.

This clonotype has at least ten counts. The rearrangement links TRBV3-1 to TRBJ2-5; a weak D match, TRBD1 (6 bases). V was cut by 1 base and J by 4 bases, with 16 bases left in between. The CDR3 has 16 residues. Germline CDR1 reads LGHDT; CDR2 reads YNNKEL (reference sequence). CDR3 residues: CASSQVLQGARETQYF. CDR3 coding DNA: TGTGCCAGCAGCCAAGTTTTACAGGGCGCCCGAGAGACCCAGTACTTC.

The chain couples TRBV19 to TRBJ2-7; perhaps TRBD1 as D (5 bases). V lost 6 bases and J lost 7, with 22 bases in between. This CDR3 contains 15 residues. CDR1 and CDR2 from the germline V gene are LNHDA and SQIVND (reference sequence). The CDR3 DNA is TGTGCCAGTAGATTCGGCCGGCAGGGTGTCTGGGAGCAGTACTTC. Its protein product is CASRFGRQGVWEQYF. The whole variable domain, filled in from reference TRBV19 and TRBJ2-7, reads DGGITQSPKYLFRKEGQNVTLSCEQNLNHDAMYWYRQDPGQGLRLIYYSQIVNDFQKGDIAEGYSVSREKKESFPLTVTSAQKNPTAFYLCASRFGRQGVWEQYFGPGTRLTVT.